This T cell receptor (beta chain) was sequenced for a study of T cells in localized non-small cell lung cancer. Some clones are missing from TCRdb's copy, which holds only in-frame ones; the method was immunoSEQ multiplex PCR. Of over 70,000 clones listed, 86% are singletons. Whole-study findings and limits: A denser population of T cells in blood accompanied longer overall survival. Appearing in adjacent lung were a median 57 of the top 100 tumor clones.

Germline CDR1 and CDR2: MGHRA and YSYEKL. With 1 base removed from V and 8 bases from J, the gap between germline ends came to 17 bases. CDR3 length: 16 amino acids. Remarks on this clone: Its antigen remains unknown.

Sequences were derived from peripheral blood, sampled before any cancer treatment. This TCR was recovered from a male donor aged 60 or over with stage III squamous cell lung carcinoma. The chain carries TRBV4-1 and TRBJ1-4, with D perhaps matching TRBD1 (5 bases). The CDR3 reads CASSQGLRGAEEKLFF. In DNA form, the CDR3 reads TGCGCCAGCAGCCAAGGACTTAGGGGCGCAGAAGAAAAACTGTTTTTT.